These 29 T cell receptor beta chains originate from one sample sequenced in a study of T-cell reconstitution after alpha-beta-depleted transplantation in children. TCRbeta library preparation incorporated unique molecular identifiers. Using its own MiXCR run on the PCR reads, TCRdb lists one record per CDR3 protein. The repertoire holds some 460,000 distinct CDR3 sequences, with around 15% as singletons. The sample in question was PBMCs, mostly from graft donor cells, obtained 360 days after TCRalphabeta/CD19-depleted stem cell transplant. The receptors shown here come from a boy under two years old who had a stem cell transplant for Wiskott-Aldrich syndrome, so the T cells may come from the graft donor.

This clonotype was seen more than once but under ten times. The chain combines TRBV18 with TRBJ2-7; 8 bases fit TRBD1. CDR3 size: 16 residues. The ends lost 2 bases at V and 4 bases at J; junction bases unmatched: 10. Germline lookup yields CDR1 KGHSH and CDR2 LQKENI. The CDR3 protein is CASSPDRGLTPYEQYF. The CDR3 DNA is TGTGCCAGCTCACCAGACAGGGGCCTAACCCCATACGAGCAGTACTTC.

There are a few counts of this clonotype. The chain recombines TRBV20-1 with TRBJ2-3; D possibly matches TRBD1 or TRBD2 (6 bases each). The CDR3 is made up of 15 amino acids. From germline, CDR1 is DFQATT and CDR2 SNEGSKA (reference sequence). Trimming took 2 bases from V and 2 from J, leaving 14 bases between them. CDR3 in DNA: TGCAGTGCTAGAACGGGGGCAGCCGCCACAGATACGCAGTATTTT. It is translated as CSARTGAAATDTQYF.

In DNA, the CDR3 is TGTGCCAGCTCACCACGCGCGGGGGGGAACTACGAGCAGTACTTC. Translated, it gives CASSPRAGGNYEQYF. The rearrangement joins TRBV18 to TRBJ2-7; 9 bases line up with TRBD2. Looked up from germline, CDR1 is KGHSH and CDR2 is LQKENI. J gave up 3 bases and V 1 base, and 4 bases lay outside the gene matches. The CDR3 length is 15 residues.

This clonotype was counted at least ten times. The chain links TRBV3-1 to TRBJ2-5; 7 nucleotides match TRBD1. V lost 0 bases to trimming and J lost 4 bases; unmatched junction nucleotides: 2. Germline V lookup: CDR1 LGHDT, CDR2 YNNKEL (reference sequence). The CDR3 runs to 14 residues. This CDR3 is CASSQDPGGETQYF. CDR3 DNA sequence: TGTGCCAGCAGCCAAGACCCAGGGGGAGAGACCCAGTACTTC.

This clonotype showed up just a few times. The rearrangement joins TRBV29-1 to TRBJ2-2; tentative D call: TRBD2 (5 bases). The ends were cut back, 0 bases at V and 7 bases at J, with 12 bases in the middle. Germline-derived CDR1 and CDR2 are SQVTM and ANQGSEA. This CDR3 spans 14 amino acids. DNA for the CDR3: TGCAGCGTTGAAGATCGGCCCAGCGGCGGGGAGCTGTTTTTT. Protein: CSVEDRPSGGELFF.

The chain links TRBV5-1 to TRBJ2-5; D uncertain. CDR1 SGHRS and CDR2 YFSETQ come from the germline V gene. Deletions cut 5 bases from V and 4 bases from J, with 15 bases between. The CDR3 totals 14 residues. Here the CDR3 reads CASSSGVVRETQYF. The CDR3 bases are TGCGCCAGCAGTTCGGGTGTAGTACGAGAGACCCAGTACTTC.

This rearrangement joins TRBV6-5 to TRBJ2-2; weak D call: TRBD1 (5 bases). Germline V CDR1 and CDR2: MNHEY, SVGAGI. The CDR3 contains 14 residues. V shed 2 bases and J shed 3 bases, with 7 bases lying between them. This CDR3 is CASSYPGYTGELFF. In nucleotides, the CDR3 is TGTGCCAGCAGTTACCCAGGGTACACCGGGGAGCTGTTTTTT.

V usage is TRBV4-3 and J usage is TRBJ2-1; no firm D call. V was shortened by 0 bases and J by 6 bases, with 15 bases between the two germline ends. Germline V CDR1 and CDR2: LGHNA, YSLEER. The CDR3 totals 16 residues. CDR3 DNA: TGCGCCAGCAGCCAAGATAGTCCGCGGTGGGGCAATGAGCAGTTCTTC. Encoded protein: CASSQDSPRWGNEQFF.

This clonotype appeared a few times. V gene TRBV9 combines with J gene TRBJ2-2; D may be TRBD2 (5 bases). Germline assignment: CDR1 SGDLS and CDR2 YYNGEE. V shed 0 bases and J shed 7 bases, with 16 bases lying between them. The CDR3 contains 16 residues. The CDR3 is CASSVDLRGRGGELFF. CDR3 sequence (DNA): TGTGCCAGCAGCGTAGATCTGCGAGGGAGAGGCGGGGAGCTGTTTTTT.

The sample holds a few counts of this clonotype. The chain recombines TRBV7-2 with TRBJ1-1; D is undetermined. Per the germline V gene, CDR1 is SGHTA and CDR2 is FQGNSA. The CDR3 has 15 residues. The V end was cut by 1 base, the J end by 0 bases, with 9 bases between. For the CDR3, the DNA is TGTGCCAGCAGCTTAGTTCCGGGGATGAACACTGAAGCTTTCTTT. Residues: CASSLVPGMNTEAFF.

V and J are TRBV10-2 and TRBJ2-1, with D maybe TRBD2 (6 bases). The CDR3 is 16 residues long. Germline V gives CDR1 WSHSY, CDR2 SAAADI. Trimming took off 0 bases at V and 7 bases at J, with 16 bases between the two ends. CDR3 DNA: TGCGCCAGCAGTGAGTCGAAGGGACTCTCCTCGAATGAGCAGTTCTTC. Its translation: CASSESKGLSSNEQFF.

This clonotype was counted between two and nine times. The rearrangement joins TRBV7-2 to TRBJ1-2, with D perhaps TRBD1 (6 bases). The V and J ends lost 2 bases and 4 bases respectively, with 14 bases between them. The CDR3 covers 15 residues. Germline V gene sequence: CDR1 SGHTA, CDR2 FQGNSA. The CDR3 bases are TGTGCCAGCAGCTTAACCCTGACAGGACCCTATGGCTACACCTTC. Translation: CASSLTLTGPYGYTF.

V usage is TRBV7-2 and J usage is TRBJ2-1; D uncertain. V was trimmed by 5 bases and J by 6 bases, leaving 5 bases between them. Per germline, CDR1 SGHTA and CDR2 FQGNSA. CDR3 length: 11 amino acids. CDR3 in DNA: TGTGCCAGCAGCCCCATCAATGAGCAGTTCTTC. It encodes CASSPINEQFF.

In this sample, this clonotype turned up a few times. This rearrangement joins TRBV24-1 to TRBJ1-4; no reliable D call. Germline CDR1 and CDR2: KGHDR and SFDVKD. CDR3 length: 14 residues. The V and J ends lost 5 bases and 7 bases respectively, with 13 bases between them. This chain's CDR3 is CATSAPGRGEKLFF. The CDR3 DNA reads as TGTGCCACCAGTGCTCCGGGCCGGGGTGAAAAACTGTTTTTT.

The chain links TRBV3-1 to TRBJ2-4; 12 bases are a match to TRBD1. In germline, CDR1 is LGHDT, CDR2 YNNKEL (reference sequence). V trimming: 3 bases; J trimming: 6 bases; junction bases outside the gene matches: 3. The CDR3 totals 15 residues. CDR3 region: CASSHSGQGANIQYF. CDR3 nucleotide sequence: TGTGCCAGCAGCCACTCGGGACAGGGGGCAAACATTCAGTACTTC.

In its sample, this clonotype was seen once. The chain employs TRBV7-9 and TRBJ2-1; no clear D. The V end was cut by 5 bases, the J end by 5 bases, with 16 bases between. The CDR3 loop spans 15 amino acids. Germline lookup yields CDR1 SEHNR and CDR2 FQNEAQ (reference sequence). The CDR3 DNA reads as TGTGCCAGCAGCCCCAGATTACAGCGAGACAATGAGCAGTTCTTC. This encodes CASSPRLQRDNEQFF.

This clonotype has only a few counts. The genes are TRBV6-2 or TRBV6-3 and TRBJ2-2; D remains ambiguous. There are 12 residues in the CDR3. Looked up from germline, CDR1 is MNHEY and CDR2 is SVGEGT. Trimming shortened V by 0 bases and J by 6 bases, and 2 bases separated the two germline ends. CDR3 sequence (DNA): TGTGCCAGCAGTTACTCGCCCGGGGAGCTGTTTTTT. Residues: CASSYSPGELFF.

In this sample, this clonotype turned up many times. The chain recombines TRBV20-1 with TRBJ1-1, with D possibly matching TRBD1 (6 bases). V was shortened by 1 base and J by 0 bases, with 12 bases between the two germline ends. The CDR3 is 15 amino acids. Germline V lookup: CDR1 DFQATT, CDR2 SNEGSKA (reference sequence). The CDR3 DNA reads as TGCAGTGCTAGAGTGCCGGGACACTTGAACACTGAAGCTTTCTTT. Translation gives CSARVPGHLNTEAFF.

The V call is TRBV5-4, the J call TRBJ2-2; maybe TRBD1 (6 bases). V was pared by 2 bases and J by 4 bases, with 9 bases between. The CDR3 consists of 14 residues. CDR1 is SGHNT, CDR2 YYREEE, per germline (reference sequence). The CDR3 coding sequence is TGTGCCAGCAGCTTTGGACAGCCCACCGGGGAGCTGTTTTTT. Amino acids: CASSFGQPTGELFF. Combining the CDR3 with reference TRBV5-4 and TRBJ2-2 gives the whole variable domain ETGVTQSPTHLIKTRGQQVTLRCSSQSGHNTVSWYQQALGQGPQFIFQYYREEENGRGNFPPRFSGLQFPNYSSELNVNALELDDSALYLCASSFGQPTGELFFGEGSRLTVL.

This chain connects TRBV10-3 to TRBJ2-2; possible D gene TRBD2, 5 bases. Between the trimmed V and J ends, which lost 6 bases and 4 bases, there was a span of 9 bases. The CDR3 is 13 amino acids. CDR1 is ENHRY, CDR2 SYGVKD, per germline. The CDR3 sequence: CAISLASTGELFF. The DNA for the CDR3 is TGTGCCATCAGCCTAGCTTCCACCGGGGAGCTGTTTTTT.

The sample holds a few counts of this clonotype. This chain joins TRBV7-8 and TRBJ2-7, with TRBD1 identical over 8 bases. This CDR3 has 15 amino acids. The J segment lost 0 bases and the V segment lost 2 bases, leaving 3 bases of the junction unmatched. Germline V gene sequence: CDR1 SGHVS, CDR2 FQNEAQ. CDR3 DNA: TGTGCCAGCAGCTTAACGGGACAGGTCTCCTACGAGCAGTACTTC. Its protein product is CASSLTGQVSYEQYF.

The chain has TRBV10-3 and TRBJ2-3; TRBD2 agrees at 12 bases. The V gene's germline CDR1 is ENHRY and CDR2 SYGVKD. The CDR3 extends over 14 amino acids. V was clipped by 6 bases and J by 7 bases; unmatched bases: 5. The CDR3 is CAISLLAGGNTQYF. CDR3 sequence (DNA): TGTGCCATCAGCTTACTAGCGGGGGGAAATACGCAGTATTTT.

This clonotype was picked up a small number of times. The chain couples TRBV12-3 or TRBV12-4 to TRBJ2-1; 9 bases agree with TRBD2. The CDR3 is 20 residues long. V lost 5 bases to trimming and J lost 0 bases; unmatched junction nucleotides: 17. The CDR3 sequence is CASSLERGTSLRSSYNEQFF. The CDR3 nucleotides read TGTGCCAGCAGTCTGGAACGCGGGACTAGCTTACGAAGCTCCTACAATGAGCAGTTCTTC.

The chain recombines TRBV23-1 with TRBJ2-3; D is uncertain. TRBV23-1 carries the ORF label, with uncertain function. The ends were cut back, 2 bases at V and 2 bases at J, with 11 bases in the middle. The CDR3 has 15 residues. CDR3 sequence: CASSQTDQDTDTQYF. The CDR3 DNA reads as TGCGCCAGCAGTCAAACCGATCAAGACACAGATACGCAGTATTTT.

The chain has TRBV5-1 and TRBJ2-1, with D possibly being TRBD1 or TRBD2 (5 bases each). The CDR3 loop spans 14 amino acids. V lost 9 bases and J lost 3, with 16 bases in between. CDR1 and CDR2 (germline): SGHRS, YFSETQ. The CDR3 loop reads CATRTGPLYNEQFF. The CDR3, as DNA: TGCGCCACCCGAACGGGACCGCTCTACAATGAGCAGTTCTTC.

Here the CDR3 reads CASSSYRGPSYEQYF. The CDR3 nucleotides read TGTGCCAGCAGCTCGTACAGGGGGCCCTCCTACGAGCAGTACTTC. The rearrangement links TRBV7-2 to TRBJ2-7, with 9 bases matching TRBD1. Germline V gene lookup returns CDR1 SGHTA and CDR2 FQGNSA. The CDR3 is made up of 15 amino acids. J was trimmed by 0 bases and V by 4 bases; bases with no gene match: 4. The entire variable domain, with the rest obtained from reference TRBV7-2 and TRBJ2-7, is as follows: GAGVSQSPSNKVTEKGKDVELRCDPISGHTALYWYRQSLGQGLEFLIYFQGNSAPDKSGLPSDRFSAERTGGSVSTLTIQRTQQEDSAVYLCASSSYRGPSYEQYFGPGTRLTVT.

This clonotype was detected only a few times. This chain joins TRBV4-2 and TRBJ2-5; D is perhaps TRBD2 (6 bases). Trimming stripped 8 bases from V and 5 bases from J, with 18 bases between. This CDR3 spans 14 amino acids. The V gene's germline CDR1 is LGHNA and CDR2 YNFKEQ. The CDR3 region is CASSRRERGETQYF. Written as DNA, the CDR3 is TGTGCCAGCTCCCGGAGGGAACGGGGGGAGACCCAGTACTTC.

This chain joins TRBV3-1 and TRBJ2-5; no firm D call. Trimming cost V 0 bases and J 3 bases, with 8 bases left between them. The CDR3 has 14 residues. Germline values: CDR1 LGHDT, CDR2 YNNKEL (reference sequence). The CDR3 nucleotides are TGTGCCAGCAGCCAAGACCCGACGGAAGAGACCCAGTACTTC. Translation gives CASSQDPTEETQYF.

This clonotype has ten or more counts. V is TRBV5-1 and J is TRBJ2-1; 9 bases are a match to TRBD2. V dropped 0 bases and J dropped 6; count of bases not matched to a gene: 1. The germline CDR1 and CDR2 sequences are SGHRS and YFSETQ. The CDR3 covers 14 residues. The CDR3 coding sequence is TGCGCCAGCAGCTTGGGGCGGGGGGGCAATGAGCAGTTCTTC. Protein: CASSLGRGGNEQFF.